The 19 T cell receptor beta chains below were found in one sample sequenced in a study of cytomegalovirus exposure and HLA in healthy donors. The study ran its PCR with 60 Vbeta and 13 Jbeta primers. The repertoire was sequenced with immunoSEQ multiplex PCR; TCRdb's copy has only in-frame clones and lacks some. This sample has around 140,000 clones, with over 75% found just once. The sample consisted of PBMCs. The receptors come from a man aged 35-49 years in good health and CMV-seronegative.

V gene TRBV11-3 combines with J gene TRBJ2-1; 10 bases agree with TRBD1. The CDR3 runs 16 residues. Germline-derived CDR1 and CDR2 are SGHNT and YENEEA. V lost 5 bases and J lost 8; bases outside the gene matches: 12. The CDR3 spells CASSTISTGGRDEQFF. The CDR3 nucleotides read TGTGCCAGCAGCACAATTTCGACAGGGGGCCGGGATGAGCAGTTCTTC.

V is TRBV10-1 and J is TRBJ1-1; a possible D gene is TRBD1 (5 bases). The germline V gene encodes CDR1 WNHNN and CDR2 SYGVQD (reference sequence). V lost 2 bases and J 1 base, leaving 11 bases between the germline ends. The CDR3 spans 15 residues. CDR3 sequence reads: CASSEMLGRNTEAFF. DNA for the CDR3: TGCGCCAGCAGTGAGATGTTGGGGCGGAACACTGAAGCTTTCTTT.

This clone came up once. For the CDR3, the DNA is TGCGCCAGCAGCCAAGGGGAGGGGATAAGCGAAAAACTGTTTTTT. Its protein is CASSQGEGISEKLFF. The V gene is TRBV4-1, the J gene TRBJ1-4; possibly TRBD1 for D (5 bases). Germline V gene data show CDR1 as MGHRA and CDR2 as YSYEKL. The CDR3 consists of 15 residues. The ends were cut back, 1 base at V and 8 bases at J, with 14 bases in the middle.

V gene TRBV30 combines with J gene TRBJ2-1, with 7 bases lining up with TRBD2. In germline, CDR1 is GTSNPN, CDR2 SVGIG (reference sequence). The CDR3 length is 13 residues. With 1 base clipped from V and 15 bases from J, the junction kept 12 bases outside the gene matches. The CDR3, as DNA: TGTGCCTGGAGTGAGTGGGAGGGGCCGCTTTTGTTCTTC. Amino acids: CAWSEWEGPLLFF.

This clone was observed a few times. This chain connects TRBV9 to TRBJ2-3; 11 bases align to TRBD2. CDR1 is SGDLS and CDR2 is YYNGEE in the germline V gene. The J segment lost 4 bases and the V segment lost 5 bases, leaving 6 bases of the junction unmatched. The CDR3 is made up of 15 amino acids. CDR3 region: CASSRLAGTADTQYF. The CDR3 DNA reads TGTGCCAGCAGTAGACTAGCGGGGACAGCAGATACGCAGTATTTT.

CDR3 sequence reads: CASSGQGAYSNQPQHF. CDR3 DNA sequence: TGTGCCAGTAGTGGACAGGGGGCCTATAGCAATCAGCCCCAGCATTTT. The rearrangement uses TRBV19 and TRBJ1-5, with 11 bases aligning to TRBD1. Germline assignment: CDR1 LNHDA and CDR2 SQIVND (reference sequence). With V trimmed by 5 bases and J by 0 bases, 3 bases remained unmatched. CDR3 size: 16 residues.

There are a few counts of this clone. The V and J genes are TRBV2 and TRBJ2-3; maybe TRBD2 (5 bases). Germline V CDR1 and CDR2: SNHLY, FYNNEI. CDR3 length: 17 residues. Trimming removed 3 bases from V and 0 bases from J, with 16 bases in between. The CDR3 bases are TGTGCCAGCAGTGATCTAGCCCCCACCCCTAGCACAGATACGCAGTATTTT. It codes for CASSDLAPTPSTDTQYF.

This clone occurred a few times. The chain recombines TRBV5-6 with TRBJ1-1, with a tentative D call TRBD1 (5 bases). Between the trimmed V and J ends, which lost 6 bases and 1 base, there was a span of 10 bases. The CDR3 spans 13 residues. Per germline, CDR1 SGHDT and CDR2 YYEEEE. Written as DNA, the CDR3 is TGTGCCAGCACATTGGGGGGGAACACTGAAGCTTTCTTT. This codes for CASTLGGNTEAFF.

This clone was counted between two and nine times. V is TRBV19 and J is TRBJ2-5, with D perhaps matching TRBD2 (6 bases). CDR1 and CDR2 (germline): LNHDA, SQIVND (reference sequence). Deletions cut 8 bases from V and 3 bases from J, with 13 bases between. This CDR3 spans 13 amino acids. The CDR3 sequence: CASSGEHKETQYF. The CDR3 nucleotides are TGTGCCAGTTCGGGGGAGCATAAAGAGACCCAGTACTTC.

The table lists this clone with a few counts. The chain is built from TRBV7-7 and TRBJ2-3, with 8 bases lining up with TRBD2. The CDR3 has 14 amino acids. Per the germline V gene, CDR1 is SSHAT and CDR2 is FNYEAQ (reference sequence). V shed 5 bases, J shed 5 bases, and the junction held 6 bases outside the gene matches. The DNA for the CDR3 is TGTGCCAGCAGCGCCGGACTAGCCGGAGATACGCAGTATTTT. Translating gives CASSAGLAGDTQYF.

The chain recombines TRBV5-8 with TRBJ1-2; no clear D gene. CDR3 length: 15 residues. Trimming removed 6 bases from V and 4 bases from J, with 19 bases in between. Per the germline V gene, CDR1 is SGHTS and CDR2 is YDEGEE. The CDR3 nucleotides read TGTGCCAGCATCCTTGAACGCGGGATGTCCTATGGCTACACCTTC. Translating gives CASILERGMSYGYTF. The complete variable domain, with remaining parts taken from reference TRBV5-8 and TRBJ1-2, reads EAGVTQSPTHLIKTRGQQATLRCSPISGHTSVYWYQQALGLGLQFLLWYDEGEERNRGNFPPRFSGRQFPNYSSELNVNALELEDSALYLCASILERGMSYGYTFGSGTRLTVV.

This chain connects TRBV28 to TRBJ1-4; 10 bases are shared with TRBD1. CDR1 and CDR2 from the germline V gene are MDHEN and SYDVKM. After removal of 5 bases from V and 6 bases from J, the junction contained 6 bases not matched to a gene. The CDR3 runs 15 residues. CDR3 sequence reads: CASSGTGTGDEKLFF. CDR3 in DNA: TGTGCCAGCAGTGGAACCGGGACAGGGGATGAAAAACTGTTTTTT.

This chain uses TRBV28 with TRBJ2-7, with a possible D match to TRBD1 (5 bases). Trimming removed 2 bases at V and 3 bases at J, with 8 bases between. The germline CDR1 and CDR2 sequences are MDHEN and SYDVKM. This CDR3 is 13 amino acids long. Written as DNA, the CDR3 is TGTGCCAGCAGTTTAGAGACAGACTACGAGCAGTACTTC. This translates into CASSLETDYEQYF.

J is TRBJ2-5 and V is TRBV30, with 7 nucleotides matching TRBD1. The CDR3 is 13 residues long. Unmatched junction bases numbered 13, after V lost 5 bases and J lost 10 bases. Germline loops: CDR1 GTSNPN, CDR2 SVGIG (reference sequence). DNA for the CDR3: TGTGCCTGGGGGGGCAGGGCTAGACAGGGCCAGTACTTC. Amino acid sequence: CAWGGRARQGQYF.

The genes are TRBV27 and TRBJ1-4; no clear D. Germline assignment: CDR1 MNHEY and CDR2 SMNVEV (reference sequence). The V gene lost 6 bases and the J gene lost 5 bases, with 4 bases spanning the gap. This CDR3 region has 11 residues. For the CDR3, the DNA is TGTGCCAGCAGAGCAAATGAAAAACTGTTTTTT. Protein: CASRANEKLFF.

Only a few counts were recorded for this clone. The CDR3 sequence: CASSQVKGMNTEAFF. As DNA, the CDR3 is TGTGCCAGCAGCCAAGTCAAGGGGATGAACACTGAAGCTTTCTTT. J is TRBJ1-1 and V is TRBV14; a possible D gene is TRBD1 (5 bases). V shed 1 base and J shed 0 bases, with 9 bases lying between them. The CDR3 is 15 residues long. Germline V gene sequence: CDR1 SGHDN, CDR2 FVKESK. Complete variable domain (other parts from reference TRBV14 and TRBJ1-1): EAGVTQFPSHSVIEKGQTVTLRCDPISGHDNLYWYRRVMGKEIKFLLHFVKESKQDESGMPNNRFLAERTGGTYSTLKVQPAELEDSGVYFCASSQVKGMNTEAFFGQGTRLTVV.

J is TRBJ1-1 and V is TRBV4-1; 7 bases align to TRBD1. CDR3 size: 17 residues. Trimming at V came to 4 bases and at J to 1 base, leaving 12 bases not matched to a gene. Germline CDR1 reads MGHRA; CDR2 reads YSYEKL. The CDR3 bases are TGCGCCAGCAGCCGGGACCGTTCGACAGGGAAGAACACTGAAGCTTTCTTT. Translation: CASSRDRSTGKNTEAFF.

The CDR3 DNA reads TGTGCCAGCAGTCTGACAGAGATTAATGAAAAACTGTTTTTT. Encoded protein: CASSLTEINEKLFF. The V gene is TRBV6-1, the J gene TRBJ1-4; D may be TRBD1 (5 bases). CDR1 and CDR2 (germline): MNHNS, SASEGT. Trimming took 5 bases from V and 4 from J, leaving 11 bases between them. The CDR3 totals 14 residues.

This chain connects TRBV5-6 to TRBJ1-1; tentatively, D is TRBD1 (5 bases). The V gene lost 3 bases and the J gene lost 1 base, with 7 bases spanning the gap. The length of the CDR3 is 13 residues. Per germline, CDR1 SGHDT and CDR2 YYEEEE. CDR3 nucleotides: TGTGCCAGCAGCTGGCAGGGGAACACTGAAGCTTTCTTT. Amino acid sequence: CASSWQGNTEAFF. Full variable domain (missing parts from reference TRBV5-6 and TRBJ1-1): DAGVTQSPTHLIKTRGQQVTLRCSPKSGHDTVSWYQQALGQGPQFIFQYYEEEERQRGNFPDRFSGHQFPNYSSELNVNALLLGDSALYLCASSWQGNTEAFFGQGTRLTVV.